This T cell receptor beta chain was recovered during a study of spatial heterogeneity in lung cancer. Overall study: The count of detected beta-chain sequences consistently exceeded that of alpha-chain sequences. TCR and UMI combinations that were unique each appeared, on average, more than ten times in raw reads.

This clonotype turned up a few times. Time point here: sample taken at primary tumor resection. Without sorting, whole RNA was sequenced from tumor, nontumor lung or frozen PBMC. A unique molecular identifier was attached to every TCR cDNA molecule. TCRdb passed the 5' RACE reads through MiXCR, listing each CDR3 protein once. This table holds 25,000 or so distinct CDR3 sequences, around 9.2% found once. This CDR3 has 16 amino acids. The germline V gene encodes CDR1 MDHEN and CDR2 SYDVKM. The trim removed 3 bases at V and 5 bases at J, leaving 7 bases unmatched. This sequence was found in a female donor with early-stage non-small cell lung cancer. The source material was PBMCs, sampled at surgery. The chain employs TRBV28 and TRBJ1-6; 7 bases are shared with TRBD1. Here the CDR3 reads CASSFSRGTDNSPLHF. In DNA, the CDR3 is TGTGCCAGCAGTTTCTCCCGGGGGACAGATAATTCACCCCTCCACTTT. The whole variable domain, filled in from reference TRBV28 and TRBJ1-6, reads DVKVTQSSRYLVKRTGEKVFLECVQDMDHENMFWYRQDPGLGLRLIYFSYDVKMKEKGDIPEGYSVSREKKERFSLILESASTNQTSMYLCASSFSRGTDNSPLHFGNGTRLTVT.